The 29 T cell receptor beta chains below come from one sample, sequenced in a study of blood T cell repertoires in COVID-19. TCRdb's table, derived via immunoSEQ multiplex PCR, lists solely in-frame clones and lacks some. In the table there are some 99,000 clones, 84% of which are singletons. The sample consisted of peripheral blood. All receptors come from a woman between 50 and 59 years old with acute or convalescent COVID-19.

This chain uses TRBV6-5 with TRBJ2-1; 9 nucleotides match TRBD2. Per the germline V gene, CDR1 is MNHEY and CDR2 is SVGAGI. The ends lost 6 bases at V and 6 bases at J; junction bases unmatched: 3. The CDR3 runs 13 residues. The CDR3 nucleotides are TGTGCCAGCAGATTAGCGGGGGCCAATGAGCAGTTCTTC. This codes for CASRLAGANEQFF.

The rearrangement uses TRBV7-3 and TRBJ1-2, with D maybe TRBD1 (5 bases). The V and J ends lost 4 bases and 8 bases respectively, with 17 bases between them. This CDR3 has 14 amino acids. Per germline, CDR1 SGHTA and CDR2 FQGTGA. This CDR3 reads CASSSRSGGPGYTF. The CDR3 DNA follows: TGTGCCAGCAGCTCCCGCTCGGGGGGTCCCGGCTACACCTTC.

In its sample, this clone was seen once. The CDR3: CATFGTLVGSGANVLTF. The CDR3 bases are TGTGCCACCTTCGGGACTCTAGTTGGTTCTGGGGCCAACGTCCTGACTTTC. V usage is TRBV2 and J usage is TRBJ2-6; maybe TRBD2 (6 bases). The germline V gene encodes CDR1 SNHLY and CDR2 FYNNEI. The V and J ends lost 10 bases and 1 base respectively, with 20 bases between them. The length of the CDR3 is 17 residues.

The chain links TRBV20-1 to TRBJ1-1; D is ambiguous. The CDR3 is made up of 11 amino acids. CDR1 and CDR2 from the germline V gene are DFQATT and SNEGSKA (reference sequence). V lost 6 bases, J lost 5 bases, and 10 bases lay in between. In DNA form, the CDR3 reads TGCAGTGCCCTGAGTCGGACTGAAGCTTTCTTT. Translated: CSALSRTEAFF.

V usage is TRBV29-1 and J usage is TRBJ2-3; D unclear. Germline V lookup: CDR1 SQVTM, CDR2 ANQGSEA. The CDR3 consists of 12 residues. The V end lost 8 bases, the J end lost 4 bases, and 13 bases lay between the germline ends. The CDR3, as DNA: TGCAGCTCGATTGACAACCCAGATACGCAGTATTTT. It specifies CSSIDNPDTQYF.

About this clone: Other DNA sequences in the same sample also yield this CDR3. The chain uses TRBV5-1 and TRBJ2-3; possible D gene TRBD2, 6 bases. Trimming left V 2 bases short and J 3 bases short, with 10 bases between. CDR3 length: 14 residues. Per germline, CDR1 SGHRS and CDR2 YFSETQ. CDR3 DNA sequence: TGCGCCAGCAGCTTTGCGGGGCGTACAGATACGCAGTATTTT. It specifies CASSFAGRTDTQYF.

This clone was seen a handful of times. The DNA for the CDR3 is TGTGCCTGGACCGACGGGGGACTGAGGACCGGTGAAAAACTGTTTTTT. Encoded protein: CAWTDGGLRTGEKLFF. V and J are TRBV30 and TRBJ1-4; tentative D call: TRBD1 (5 bases). V was clipped by 4 bases and J by 7 bases, with 22 bases between them. Germline CDR1 and CDR2: GTSNPN and SVGIG (reference sequence). The CDR3 length is 16 residues.

The V call is TRBV7-2, the J call TRBJ2-7, with TRBD2 identical over 8 bases. The V and J ends lost 2 bases and 2 bases, in that order; junction bases with no gene match: 2. CDR3 size: 14 residues. Germline loops: CDR1 SGHTA, CDR2 FQGNSA. The CDR3 DNA reads TGTGCCAGCAGCTTACAGCGGGGGCCCTACGAGCAGTACTTC. It translates to CASSLQRGPYEQYF.

The rearrangement uses TRBV28 and TRBJ1-5, with 8 bases aligning to TRBD1. The CDR3 length is 15 residues. The V and J ends lost 2 bases and 5 bases, in that order; junction bases with no gene match: 5. Germline V CDR1 and CDR2: MDHEN, SYDVKM. The CDR3 bases are TGTGCCAGCAGTTTAGGACAGGGCTACTATCAGCCCCAGCATTTT. Protein: CASSLGQGYYQPQHF.

In nucleotides, the CDR3 is TGTGCCAGCAGTTTAGGCGGGATGATGAACACTGAAGCTTTCTTT. Amino acid sequence: CASSLGGMMNTEAFF. The chain is built from TRBV28 and TRBJ1-1; D remains ambiguous. V was shortened by 2 bases and J by 0 bases, with 10 bases between the two germline ends. Germline V gene lookup returns CDR1 MDHEN and CDR2 SYDVKM. This CDR3 region has 15 residues. Supplemented by reference TRBV28 and TRBJ1-1, the full variable domain reads DVKVTQSSRYLVKRTGEKVFLECVQDMDHENMFWYRQDPGLGLRLIYFSYDVKMKEKGDIPEGYSVSREKKERFSLILESASTNQTSMYLCASSLGGMMNTEAFFGQGTRLTVV.

This chain joins TRBV11-2 and TRBJ1-1, with a possible D match to TRBD1 (5 bases). From germline, CDR1 is SGHAT and CDR2 FQNNGV. The CDR3 covers 17 residues. V was pared by 2 bases and J by 4 bases, with 20 bases between. Written as DNA, the CDR3 is TGTGCCAGCAGCTTATCGACCCAAGGGCAGGGAGGCACTGAAGCTTTCTTT. Translating it yields CASSLSTQGQGGTEAFF.

This clone turned up a few times. This chain joins TRBV6-5 and TRBJ1-2; 8 nucleotides line up with TRBD1. This CDR3 region has 14 residues. V lost 10 bases and J lost 5; bases outside the gene matches: 12. Germline V gene lookup returns CDR1 MNHEY and CDR2 SVGAGI. The CDR3 sequence is CATFGQGLFYGYTF. The CDR3 DNA reads TGTGCCACCTTCGGACAGGGCTTATTTTATGGCTACACCTTC.

The V call is TRBV30, the J call TRBJ2-7; the match to TRBD2 covers 10 bases. Germline CDR1 GTSNPN, CDR2 SVGIG (reference sequence). The CDR3 is 16 amino acids. V lost 5 bases and J lost 0; bases outside the gene matches: 10. The CDR3 is CAWGVGGTSVSYEQYF. CDR3 sequence (DNA): TGTGCCTGGGGGGTCGGCGGGACTAGCGTCTCCTACGAGCAGTACTTC.

The CDR3 DNA reads as TGTGCCAGCAGCTTCCCGGGACAGGGGTCGTATGGCTACACCTTC. Protein: CASSFPGQGSYGYTF. The V and J genes are TRBV3-1 (or the pseudogene TRBV3-2) and TRBJ1-2; 10 bases map to TRBD1. Germline V lookup: CDR1 LGHDT, CDR2 YNNKEL (reference sequence). After removal of 5 bases from V and 5 bases from J, the junction contained 8 bases not matched to a gene. The CDR3 runs to 15 residues.

The chain combines TRBV5-4 with TRBJ1-2; D not certain. Looked up from germline, CDR1 is SGHNT and CDR2 is YYREEE (reference sequence). The CDR3 runs to 13 residues. V was cut by 1 base and J by 8 bases, with 12 bases left in between. Written as DNA, the CDR3 is TGTGCCAGCAGCTTGTTCGCAACCCAGGGCTACACCTTC. Encoded protein: CASSLFATQGYTF.

The chain employs TRBV19 and TRBJ1-1; TRBD1 matches 7 bases. The CDR3 is 14 amino acids. V lost 11 bases, J lost 4 bases, and 13 bases stayed unmatched. The V gene's germline CDR1 is LNHDA and CDR2 SQIVND (reference sequence). The CDR3 sequence: CASRGETAGTEAFF. The CDR3 coding sequence is TGTGCCTCCAGGGGGGAGACGGCCGGCACTGAAGCTTTCTTT. The whole variable domain, filled in from reference TRBV19 and TRBJ1-1, reads DGGITQSPKYLFRKEGQNVTLSCEQNLNHDAMYWYRQDPGQGLRLIYYSQIVNDFQKGDIAEGYSVSREKKESFPLTVTSAQKNPTAFYLCASRGETAGTEAFFGQGTRLTVV.

The chain has TRBV5-4 and TRBJ2-2; 13 positions match TRBD2. CDR1 is SGHNT, CDR2 YYREEE, per germline (reference sequence). The CDR3 covers 16 residues. The trim removed 4 bases at V and 4 bases at J, leaving 4 bases unmatched. The CDR3 is CASSLGLAGATGELFF. In nucleotides, the CDR3 is TGTGCCAGCAGCCTCGGACTAGCGGGGGCCACCGGGGAGCTGTTTTTT.

The chain recombines TRBV6-6 with TRBJ2-1; D gene unclear. The germline V and J ends were trimmed by 5 bases and 3 bases, with 20 bases remaining between them. The CDR3 sequence is 17 residues long. The V gene's germline CDR1 is MNHNY and CDR2 SVGAGI (reference sequence). CDR3: CASSQTFGQLGYNEQFF. In DNA form, the CDR3 reads TGTGCCAGCAGTCAAACTTTTGGGCAGTTAGGCTACAATGAGCAGTTCTTC.

This clone was seen once. V and J are TRBV18 and TRBJ1-1, with TRBD1 matching over 12 bases. Germline values: CDR1 KGHSH, CDR2 LQKENI. The CDR3 is 20 residues long. V shed 4 bases and J 0 bases; nucleotides not matched to a gene: 15. CDR3 coding DNA: TGTGCCAGCTCACTGTTTCCGGGACAGGGGGCGTCTCCCATGAACACTGAAGCTTTCTTT. Translated: CASSLFPGQGASPMNTEAFF.

The chain employs TRBV11-2 and TRBJ1-4; TRBD1 matches 7 bases. Germline assignment: CDR1 SGHAT and CDR2 FQNNGV. V lost 2 bases, J lost 8 bases, and 5 bases stayed unmatched. There are 14 residues in the CDR3. This CDR3 reads CASSLWTGAEKLFF. The CDR3 nucleotides are TGTGCCAGCAGCTTATGGACAGGCGCAGAAAAACTGTTTTTT.

The chain carries TRBV3-1 (or the pseudogene TRBV3-2) and TRBJ1-2, with TRBD1 matching 7 bases. This CDR3 spans 15 amino acids. Losses at the gene ends were 2 bases for V and 3 bases for J; bases not matched to a gene: 6. Germline V CDR1 and CDR2: LGHDT, YNNKEL (reference sequence). CDR3 sequence (DNA): TGTGCCAGCAGCCAACCGGGACAGAGTTACTATGGCTACACCTTC. Translated, it gives CASSQPGQSYYGYTF.

The rearrangement joins TRBV6-1 to TRBJ2-3; D is perhaps TRBD2 (5 bases). The ends were cut back, 2 bases at V and 4 bases at J, with 7 bases in the middle. The CDR3 sequence is 13 residues long. The V gene's germline CDR1 is MNHNS and CDR2 SASEGT. This chain's CDR3 is CASSELGADTQYF. In DNA, the CDR3 is TGTGCCAGCAGTGAATTGGGAGCAGATACGCAGTATTTT.

The chain is built from TRBV10-1 and TRBJ2-7; 7 bases agree with TRBD1. Trimming took 6 bases from V and 3 from J; bases not matched to a gene: 5. CDR3 length: 13 residues. The V gene's germline CDR1 is WNHNN and CDR2 SYGVQD (reference sequence). Here the CDR3 reads CASRAGTDYEQYF. The DNA of the CDR3 is TGCGCCAGCAGAGCCGGGACAGACTACGAGCAGTACTTC.

This clone was counted a few times. V gene TRBV28 combines with J gene TRBJ1-1; weak D call: TRBD1 (5 bases). Trimming removed 5 bases from V and 4 bases from J, with 11 bases in between. Germline CDR1 MDHEN, CDR2 SYDVKM. This CDR3 region has 13 residues. The CDR3 protein is CASSERGVTEAFF. CDR3 sequence (DNA): TGTGCCAGCAGTGAGCGGGGGGTCACTGAAGCTTTCTTT.

This clone was observed a handful of times. Here the CDR3 reads CASSVQGDYGYTF. The CDR3, as DNA: TGTGCCAGTAGTGTACAGGGGGACTATGGCTACACCTTC. J is TRBJ1-2 and V is TRBV19, with 8 bases lining up with TRBD1. The length of the CDR3 is 13 residues. With V trimmed by 5 bases and J by 3 bases, 2 bases remained unmatched. The germline CDR1 and CDR2 sequences are LNHDA and SQIVND (reference sequence).

The chain recombines TRBV5-5 with TRBJ1-1, with D tentatively TRBD1 (5 bases). Germline lookup yields CDR1 SGHKS and CDR2 YYEKEE (reference sequence). Trimming took off 3 bases at V and 0 bases at J, with 12 bases between the two ends. The CDR3 consists of 15 residues. The CDR3: CASSSRTRLNTEAFF. DNA of the CDR3: TGTGCCAGCAGCTCTAGGACACGCTTGAACACTGAAGCTTTCTTT. The full variable domain, its missing parts supplied by reference TRBV5-5 and TRBJ1-1, is DAGVTQSPTHLIKTRGQQVTLRCSPISGHKSVSWYQQVLGQGPQFIFQYYEKEERGRGNFPDRFSARQFPNYSSELNVNALLLGDSALYLCASSSRTRLNTEAFFGQGTRLTVV.

This clone has just one count. Here the CDR3 reads CASSTRGTSYNEQFF. CDR3 in DNA: TGTGCCAGCAGCACCCGGGGGACCTCCTACAATGAGCAGTTCTTC. The rearrangement joins TRBV5-4 to TRBJ2-1, with D perhaps TRBD2 (6 bases). Trimming cost V 4 bases and J 0 bases, with 11 bases left between them. Germline V gene sequence: CDR1 SGHNT, CDR2 YYREEE (reference sequence). The CDR3 extends over 15 amino acids.

This chain connects TRBV7-8 to TRBJ1-2; 7 nucleotides line up with TRBD1. This CDR3 has 15 amino acids. The ends lost 5 bases at V and 4 bases at J; junction bases unmatched: 10. Germline V gene lookup returns CDR1 SGHVS and CDR2 FQNEAQ. This chain's CDR3 is CASSPGDSRFYGYTF. Here the CDR3 DNA reads TGTGCCAGCAGCCCTGGGGACAGTCGATTCTATGGCTACACCTTC.

The chain uses TRBV18 and TRBJ1-4; the D gene is possibly TRBD1 (5 bases). Per the germline V gene, CDR1 is KGHSH and CDR2 is LQKENI. Trimming cost V 2 bases and J 8 bases, with 15 bases left between them. The CDR3 consists of 15 residues. The CDR3 here is CASSPVLDIGEKLFF. The CDR3 nucleotides are TGTGCCAGCTCACCAGTCTTGGACATAGGGGAAAAACTGTTTTTT.